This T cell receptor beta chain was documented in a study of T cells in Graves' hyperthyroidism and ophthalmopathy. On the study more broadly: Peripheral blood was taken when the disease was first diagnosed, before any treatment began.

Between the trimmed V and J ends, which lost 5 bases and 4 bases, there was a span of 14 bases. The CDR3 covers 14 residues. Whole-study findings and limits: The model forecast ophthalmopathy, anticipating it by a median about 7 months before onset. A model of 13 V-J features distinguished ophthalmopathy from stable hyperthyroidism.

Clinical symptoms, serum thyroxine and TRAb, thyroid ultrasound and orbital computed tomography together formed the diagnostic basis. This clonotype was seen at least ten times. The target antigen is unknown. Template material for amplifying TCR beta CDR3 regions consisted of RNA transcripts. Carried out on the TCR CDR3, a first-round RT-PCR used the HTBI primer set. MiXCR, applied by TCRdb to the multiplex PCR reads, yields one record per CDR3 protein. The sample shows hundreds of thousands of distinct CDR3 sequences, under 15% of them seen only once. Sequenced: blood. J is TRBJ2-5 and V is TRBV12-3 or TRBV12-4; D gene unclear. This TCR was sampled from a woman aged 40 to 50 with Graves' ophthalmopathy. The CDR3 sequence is CASSPRTSVETQYF. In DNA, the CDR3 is TGTGCCAGCAGTCCCCGGACCTCTGTAGAGACCCAGTACTTC.